Listed here is a single T cell receptor beta chain. Its antigen is still unknown. This sample is drawn from a study of T cells in narcolepsy. Study-level results: Autoreactive clonotypes reportedly recurred in blood of same and different patients, not controls.

Libraries were prepared by immunoSEQ multiplex PCR; TCRdb keeps only in-frame clonotypes and omits some of them. The data show fewer than 40,000 clones, roughly four fifths seen once. The origin of this receptor is a human donor in good health. The sample was memory (CD45RA-) CD4+ T cells from blood.

The CDR3 DNA follows: TGTGCCAGCAGCCGATTCAACTCTGGGGCCAACGTCCTGACTTTC. It yields the protein CASSRFNSGANVLTF. The V call is TRBV7-2, the J call TRBJ2-6; D not certain. This CDR3 is built from 15 residues. Germline CDR1 SGHTA, CDR2 FQGNSA. V was pared by 5 bases and J by 0 bases, with 8 bases between. Based on the CDR3 plus reference TRBV7-2 and TRBJ2-6, the full variable domain is GAGVSQSPSNKVTEKGKDVELRCDPISGHTALYWYRQSLGQGLEFLIYFQGNSAPDKSGLPSDRFSAERTGGSVSTLTIQRTQQEDSAVYLCASSRFNSGANVLTFGAGSRLTVL.